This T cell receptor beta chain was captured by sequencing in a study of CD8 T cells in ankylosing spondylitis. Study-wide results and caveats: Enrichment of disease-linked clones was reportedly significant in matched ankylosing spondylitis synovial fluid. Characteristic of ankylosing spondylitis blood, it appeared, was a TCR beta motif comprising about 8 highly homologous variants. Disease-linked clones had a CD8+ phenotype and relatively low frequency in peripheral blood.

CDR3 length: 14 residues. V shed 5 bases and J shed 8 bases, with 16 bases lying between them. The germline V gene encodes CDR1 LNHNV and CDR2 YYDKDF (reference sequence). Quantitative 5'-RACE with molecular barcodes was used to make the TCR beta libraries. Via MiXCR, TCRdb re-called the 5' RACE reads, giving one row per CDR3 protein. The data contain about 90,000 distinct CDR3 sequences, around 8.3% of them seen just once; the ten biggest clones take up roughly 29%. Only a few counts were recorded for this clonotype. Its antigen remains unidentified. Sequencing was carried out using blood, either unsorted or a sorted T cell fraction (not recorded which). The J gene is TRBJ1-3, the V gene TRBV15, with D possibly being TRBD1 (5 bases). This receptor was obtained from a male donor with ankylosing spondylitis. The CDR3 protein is CATSEDSQIDTIYF. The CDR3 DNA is TGTGCCACCAGCGAAGACAGTCAGATAGACACCATATATTTT.